A selection of T cell receptor beta chains follows, all from one sample in a study of T cell changes during pregnancy in multiple sclerosis. The data were produced by immunoSEQ multiplex PCR, yet TCRdb's version contains in-frame clones alone and is incomplete. Altogether fewer than 65,000 clones are present, roughly 93% being singletons, with the ten largest covering around 1.9%. This material consisted of peripheral blood, taken in the second trimester of pregnancy. Receptors originate from a female donor with multiple sclerosis, enrolled in a pregnancy study. Both conserved end residues are part of each CDR3. Each record gives: J gene, clone size, CDR3 length, V gene, CDR3 protein. Size is omitted from some rows. Given values are once, few, many or a class for expanded clones.

TRBJ2-2 | . | 17 | TRBV18 | CASAQRPSGLNTGELFF
TRBJ2-5 | . | 13 | TRBV27 | CASSLGGVETQYF
TRBJ1-2 | . | 15 | TRBV19 | CASTPGQVNNYGYTF
TRBJ1-5 | . | 17 | TRBV19 | CASSPSGGRNSNQPQHF
TRBJ1-2 | . | 13 | TRBV28 | CASSPVRVYGYTF
TRBJ2-2 | . | 13 | TRBV10-3 | CAISESSTGELFF
TRBJ2-2 | . | 16 | TRBV11-3 | CASSSSAGGPGGELFF
TRBJ2-7 | . | 13 | TRBV9 | CASSPGLSYEQYF
TRBJ1-4 | . | 11 | TRBV5-1 | CASSGGEKLFF
TRBJ2-7 | . | 13 | TRBV10-3 | CAIGGSSSYEQYF
TRBJ2-2 | . | 17 | TRBV14 | CASSQDRMRERTGELFF
TRBJ2-5 | . | 14 | TRBV7-7 | CASSPLGRGETQYF
TRBJ1-4 | once | 13 | TRBV2 | CASRDRGREKLFF
TRBJ2-3 | many | 15 | TRBV6-4 | CASSEGASGADTQYF
TRBJ1-2 | once | 15 | TRBV19 | CASRDRGFGLGGYTF